The rows below give T cell receptor beta chains drawn from one sample of a study of blood T cells in healthy people across ages. MiXCR, run by TCRdb on the 5' RACE reads, gives a single entry per CDR3 protein. The data show hundreds of thousands of distinct CDR3 sequences, under 25% seen once. The specimen sequenced was blood. All receptors derive from a man in his sixties or seventies in good health. The CDR3 runs from the conserved cysteine through the conserved F or W. D genes are given only for firm matches. A clone size is listed for some rows: how often the clone was seen (once, few, many), or a class if it is expanded.

j_call clone_size d_call v_call cdr3_aa cdr3_nt
TRBJ2-5 - - TRBV29-1 CSVDAGSETQYF TGCAGCGTTGATGCGGGGAGCGAGACCCAGTACTTC
TRBJ2-7 few - TRBV19 CASSNRDGLYEQYF TGTGCCAGTAGTAATCGGGACGGGTTGTACGAGCAGTACTTC
TRBJ2-2 few - TRBV5-1 CASSLEYTGELFF TGCGCCAGCAGCTTGGAGTACACCGGGGAGCTGTTTTTT
TRBJ1-2 - TRBD1 TRBV19 CASSMGDRNYGYTF TGTGCCAGTAGTATGGGGGACAGGAACTATGGCTACACCTTC
TRBJ2-5 - TRBD1 TRBV7-9 CASSPGQGDQETQYF TGTGCCAGCAGCCCGGGACAGGGTGACCAAGAGACCCAGTACTTC
TRBJ2-7 - TRBD1 TRBV20-1 CSANSGTGGFYEQYF TGCAGTGCAAACTCCGGGACAGGGGGGTTCTACGAGCAGTACTTC
TRBJ1-1 - - TRBV6-1 CASIHRVAEAFF TGTGCCAGCATTCACAGGGTGGCTGAAGCTTTCTTT
TRBJ2-7 many TRBD2 TRBV7-2 CASSLVRGAYEQYF TGTGCCAGCAGCTTAGTCCGGGGGGCCTACGAGCAGTACTTC
TRBJ2-1 - - TRBV7-2 CASSVRGDNEQFF TGTGCCAGCAGCGTAAGGGGGGACAATGAGCAGTTCTTC
TRBJ1-2 few - TRBV10-3 CAISDGTKSYGYTF TGTGCCATCAGTGATGGTACCAAAAGCTATGGCTACACCTTC
TRBJ2-3 few - TRBV7-9 CASSSGTRTDTQYF TGTGCCAGCAGCTCAGGCACCCGCACAGATACGCAGTATTTT
TRBJ1-1 - - TRBV11-2 CASSDGLNTEAFF TGTGCCAGCAGCGACGGCCTGAACACTGAAGCTTTCTTT
TRBJ2-3 - - TRBV12-3/TRBV12-4 CASSLRDLHISATDTQYF TGTGCCAGCAGTCTCCGGGACTTGCACATCTCGGCAACGGATACGCAGTATTTT
TRBJ2-7 once - TRBV21-1 CASSKALWDIYEQYF TGTGCCAGCAGCAAAGCGCTTTGGGACATCTACGAGCAGTACTTC
TRBJ2-6 many - TRBV7-2 CASSFTSGANVLTF TGCGCCAGCAGCTTTACATCTGGGGCCAACGTCCTGACTTTC
TRBJ2-3 few - TRBV20-1 CSAMGGQGTDTQYF TGCAGTGCCATGGGGGGTCAGGGCACAGATACGCAGTATTTT
TRBJ1-3 few - TRBV7-2 CASSLVTASSGNTIYF TGTGCCAGCAGCTTAGTTACGGCGAGCTCTGGAAACACCATATATTTT
TRBJ1-1 - - TRBV7-8 CASSPGGSGNTEAFF TGTGCCAGCAGCCCGGGTGGCTCCGGGAACACTGAAGCTTTCTTT
TRBJ1-4 - - TRBV4-3 CASSQEGALATNEKLFF TGCGCCAGCAGCCAAGAGGGGGCCCTTGCAACTAATGAAAAACTGTTTTTT
TRBJ2-7 few TRBD1 TRBV29-1 CSVVGQSTYEQYF TGCAGCGTTGTGGGACAGAGCACCTACGAGCAGTACTTC
TRBJ1-3 few TRBD1 TRBV7-2 CASSQDRGTGNTIYF TGTGCCAGCAGCCAAGACAGGGGGACAGGAAACACCATATATTTT
TRBJ1-1 - TRBD1 TRBV19 CASSASRDRVIDTEAFF TGTGCCAGTAGTGCCTCTCGGGACAGGGTTATCGACACTGAAGCTTTCTTT
TRBJ2-5 - - TRBV3-1 CASSHRDPQETQYF TGTGCCAGCAGCCACCGGGACCCACAAGAGACCCAGTACTTC
TRBJ2-1 - TRBD2 TRBV19 CASSGSGRAEQFF TGTGCCAGTAGTGGAAGCGGGAGGGCTGAGCAGTTCTTC
TRBJ1-1 few TRBD1 TRBV5-1 CASSPGQGLMSTEAFF TGCGCCAGCAGCCCTGGACAGGGACTTATGAGCACTGAAGCTTTCTTT
TRBJ1-1 few TRBD1 TRBV2 CASSATGGRDTEAFF TGTGCCAGCAGTGCGACAGGGGGCCGGGACACTGAAGCTTTCTTT
TRBJ2-1 - TRBD2 TRBV7-9 CASSLLAGALDEQFF TGTGCCAGCAGCTTACTAGCGGGAGCGTTGGATGAGCAGTTCTTC
TRBJ1-2 few TRBD1 TRBV5-1 CASSKRTGDGYTF TGCGCCAGCAGCAAACGGACAGGGGACGGCTACACCTTC
TRBJ2-3 - TRBD2 TRBV4-1 CASMWREGTDTQYF TGCGCCAGCATGTGGCGGGAGGGCACAGATACGCAGTATTTT
TRBJ2-7 many - TRBV24-1 CATSDRRGEQYF TGTGCCACCAGTGACCGGAGGGGTGAGCAGTACTTC
TRBJ2-1 many - TRBV20-1 CSARDLSSYNEQFF TGCAGTGCCAGGGACCTGAGCTCCTACAATGAGCAGTTCTTC
TRBJ2-3 - - TRBV12-3/TRBV12-4 CASGTGLADTQYF TGTGCCAGCGGGACGGGGTTAGCAGATACGCAGTATTTT
TRBJ1-2 few - TRBV20-1 CSATSGQPAGFGYTF TGCAGTGCTACGTCCGGACAGCCCGCGGGTTTTGGCTACACCTTC
TRBJ2-1 - TRBD1 TRBV29-1 CSVGGQGALGNEQFF TGCAGCGTTGGCGGACAGGGGGCGCTGGGCAATGAGCAGTTCTTC
TRBJ2-3 - - TRBV29-1 CSVAGMDTDTQYF TGCAGCGTTGCCGGGATGGACACAGATACGCAGTATTTT